This is a list of T cell receptor beta chains from one sample in a study of human T cells and chemical hapten exposure. MiXCR, applied by TCRdb to the RACE reads, yields one record per CDR3 protein. Seen here are around 190,000 distinct CDR3 sequences, around 24% observed once, and the top ten hold roughly 6.7%. The sample consisted of whole blood, taken in connection with sensitization to the hapten diphenylcyclopropenone (DPC). The receptors stem from a woman between 45 and 60 years old with alopecia areata. Some clones in this sample may be carry-over from other donors' samples. Both conserved end residues are part of each CDR3. The D gene is left open where the match is weak. The size field is filled for only some rows; it gives once, few, many or a size class.

>few|16|.|TRBJ2-1|TRBV7-2
TGTGCCAGCAGCTTAAATGTGCCGGGGTGGCACAATGAGCAGTTCTTC
CASSLNVPGWHNEQFF
>few|13|.|TRBJ2-1|TRBV7-2
TGTGCCAGCGGGGGGGCCCCAGCCAGTGAGCAGTTCTTC
CASGGAPASEQFF
>.|13|.|TRBJ2-3|TRBV5-1
TGCGCCAGCAGCTTTCCACACACAGATACGCAGTATTTT
CASSFPHTDTQYF
>.|15|.|TRBJ2-2|TRBV5-1
TGCGCCAGCAGCTCCGGACTGGAATGGACCGGGGAGCTGTTTTTT
CASSSGLEWTGELFF
>.|14|.|TRBJ2-5|TRBV18
TGTGCCAGCTCACCACCGGGGACCCAAGAGACCCAGTACTTC
CASSPPGTQETQYF
>.|11|TRBD1|TRBJ2-7|TRBV19
TGTGCCAGTAGTAGTGGGACAGCGAGGTACTTC
CASSSGTARYF
>few|15|.|TRBJ2-2|TRBV7-9
TGTGCCAGCACCGCGAAGACAGCGAACACCGGGGAGCTGTTTTTT
CASTAKTANTGELFF
>few|14|TRBD2|TRBJ2-7|TRBV5-1
TGCGCCAGCAGCTCGGGACTAGAAAGATTCGAGCAGTACTTC
CASSSGLERFEQYF
>.|13|.|TRBJ2-5|TRBV12-3/TRBV12-4
TGTGCCAGCAGTTTTTTGTCGAGGGAGACCCAGTACTTC
CASSFLSRETQYF
>.|17|.|TRBJ2-1|TRBV4-1
TGCGCCAGCAGCCAAGAGTCCGGACAGCTGGCCTACAATGAGCAGTTCTTC
CASSQESGQLAYNEQFF